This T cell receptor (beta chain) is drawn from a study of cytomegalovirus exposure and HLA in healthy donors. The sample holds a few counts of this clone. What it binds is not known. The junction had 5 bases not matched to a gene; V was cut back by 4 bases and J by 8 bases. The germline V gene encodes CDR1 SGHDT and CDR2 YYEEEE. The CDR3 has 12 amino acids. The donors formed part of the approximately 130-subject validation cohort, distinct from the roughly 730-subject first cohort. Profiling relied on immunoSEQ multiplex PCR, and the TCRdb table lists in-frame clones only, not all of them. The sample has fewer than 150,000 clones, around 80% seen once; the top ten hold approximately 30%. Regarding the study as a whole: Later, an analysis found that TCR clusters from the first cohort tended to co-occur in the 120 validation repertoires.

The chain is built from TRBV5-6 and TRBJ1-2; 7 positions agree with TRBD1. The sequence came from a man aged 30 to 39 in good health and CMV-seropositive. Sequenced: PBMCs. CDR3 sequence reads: CASSPGTEGYTF. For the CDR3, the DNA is TGTGCCAGCAGCCCCGGGACAGAGGGCTACACCTTC.